This is a list of T cell receptor beta chains from one sample in a study of vaccination effects on CD4 cells after COVID-19. The method was immunoSEQ multiplex PCR; TCRdb's version includes in-frame clones alone and lacks a portion of them. The sample carries some 56,000 clones, more than 75% recorded once. These TCRs' antigens remain unknown. The input for sequencing was CD4+ T cells from PBMCs cultured with HIV peptides, taken before COVID-19 vaccination. The receptor source for this set is a human donor who had a prior SARS-CoV-2 infection. CDR3s include the opening cysteine and the closing phenylalanine or tryptophan. The D gene is left open where the match is weak. Clone sizes are given selectively: once, few, many, or a class where the clone is expanded.

>-|TRBJ1-4|few|TRBV7-9
TGTGCCAGCAGCCGAGTTCAGGGAGATAATGAAAAACTGTTTTTT
CASSRVQGDNEKLFF
>TRBD2|TRBJ2-3|-|TRBV6-5
TGTGCCAGCAGTCCTACTAGCGGGGGAGATACGCAGTATTTT
CASSPTSGGDTQYF
>-|TRBJ1-5|-|TRBV5-5
TGTGCCAGCAGCTTGGGGCCGAACCAGCCCCAGCATTTT
CASSLGPNQPQHF
>TRBD2|TRBJ2-7|-|TRBV2
TGTGCCAGCGTTAGCGGGAGGAGCTCCTACGAGCAGTACTTC
CASVSGRSSYEQYF
>-|TRBJ2-2|-|TRBV7-6
TGTGCCAGCAGCCGAGAGACAGGAACGAACACCGGGGAGCTGTTTTTT
CASSRETGTNTGELFF
>-|TRBJ2-7|-|TRBV11-2
TGTGCCAGCAGCTTAATCCTTGAGTACGAGCAGTACTTC
CASSLILEYEQYF
>-|TRBJ2-3|-|TRBV24-1
TGTGCCACCAGTGAACAGGTAACAGATACGCAGTATTTT
CATSEQVTDTQYF
>TRBD2|TRBJ2-6|-|TRBV5-4
TGTGCCAGCAGCACAAACGTACTAGCGGGGGCTTCAGGGGCCAACGTCCTGACTTTC
CASSTNVLAGASGANVLTF
>TRBD2|TRBJ2-5|-|TRBV7-3
TGTGCCAGCAGCTGGACTAGCGGGGTGGGGGAGACCCAGTACTTC
CASSWTSGVGETQYF
>TRBD2|TRBJ2-7|-|TRBV5-1
TGCGCCAGCGCCCCCGGGCCTAGCGGGAGAGGGTACGAGCAGTACTTC
CASAPGPSGRGYEQYF
>TRBD1|TRBJ2-5|few|TRBV18
TGTGCCAGCTCACCACCGGGACAGAAAGAGACCCAGTACTTC
CASSPPGQKETQYF
>-|TRBJ2-1|-|TRBV5-1
TGCGCCAGCAGCTTGTCGCCCCCTCGGCGTGAGCAGTTCTTC
CASSLSPPRREQFF
>TRBD2|TRBJ2-7|-|TRBV10-3
TGTGCCATCAGGGGGACTAGCGGGGCCGTCTCCTACGAGCAGTACTTC
CAIRGTSGAVSYEQYF
>TRBD2|TRBJ2-5|-|TRBV24-1
TGTGCCACCAGTGACCCGGGACTAGCGAGGGGAGAGACCCAGTACTTC
CATSDPGLARGETQYF
>-|TRBJ1-4|-|TRBV5-1
TGCGCCAGCAGCCTGACGACCCAAGGGGAAGAAAAACTGTTTTTT
CASSLTTQGEEKLFF
>-|TRBJ1-2|few|TRBV2
TGTGCCAGCAGTGCCAGGGGCTATGGCTACACCTTC
CASSARGYGYTF
>-|TRBJ1-2|-|TRBV19
TGTGCCAGTAGTGCGGGGTTGGGGAATAACTATGGCTACACCTTC
CASSAGLGNNYGYTF
>-|TRBJ2-7|-|TRBV5-4
TGTGCCAGCAGCTCTCTCGGAGGGGTTGGGAACTACGAGCAGTACTTC
CASSSLGGVGNYEQYF
>-|TRBJ2-7|few|TRBV7-2
TGTGCCAGCAGCTTACTTCGGCGGAGGGGGTCCTACGAGCAGTACTTC
CASSLLRRRGSYEQYF
>-|TRBJ1-2|-|TRBV28
TGTGCCAGCAGTTTATTCGAGGCGCGCGGGGGCTACACCTTC
CASSLFEARGGYTF
>-|TRBJ2-3|-|TRBV7-9
TGTGCCAGCAGCTACCCATCCACGTTGGGAGGAGAGACAGATACGCAGTATTTT
CASSYPSTLGGETDTQYF
>-|TRBJ1-1|few|TRBV2
TGTGCCAGCAGTCTTATGGGGGGAGGGGACACTGAAGCTTTCTTT
CASSLMGGGDTEAFF
>-|TRBJ2-7|-|TRBV19
TGTGCCAGTAGTATCTCGGGAATCTCCTACGAGCAGTACTTC
CASSISGISYEQYF
>-|TRBJ1-5|-|TRBV24-1
TGTGCCACCAGTGACAGACAGCTAAATCAGCCCCAGCATTTT
CATSDRQLNQPQHF
>-|TRBJ2-5|-|TRBV14
TGTGCCAGCAGCCAAGATAGATTCCCGCTACTCAAAGAGACCCAGTACTTC
CASSQDRFPLLKETQYF
>-|TRBJ2-7|-|TRBV5-6
TGTGCCAGCAGCTTGGGGTACGAGCAGTACTTC
CASSLGYEQYF
>TRBD1|TRBJ2-1|-|TRBV6-5
TGTGCCAGCAGGCACGGGACAGAATACAATGAGCAGTTCTTC
CASRHGTEYNEQFF
>-|TRBJ1-1|-|TRBV5-5
TGTGCCAGCAGCTTCCAGGAGAGACTCTGGGGGGAAGCTTTCTTT
CASSFQERLWGEAFF
>-|TRBJ2-2|-|TRBV7-3
TGTGCCAGCAGCTTAAGGGGGGTGGCGAACACCGGGGAGCTGTTTTTT
CASSLRGVANTGELFF
>-|TRBJ1-1|-|TRBV7-2
TGTGCCAGCAGCAAAGACAGAAATATGAACACTGAAGCTTTCTTT
CASSKDRNMNTEAFF
>-|TRBJ2-5|-|TRBV19
TGTGCCAGTAGTATAGACGTCTACAGAGAGACCCAGTACTTC
CASSIDVYRETQYF
>-|TRBJ2-3|-|TRBV30
TGTGCCTGGGGGCGTCGGTCCACAGATACGCAGTATTTT
CAWGRRSTDTQYF
>-|TRBJ1-3|-|TRBV7-2
TGTGCCAGCAGCTTAGTAGGGGGGAACTCTGGAAACACCATATATTTT
CASSLVGGNSGNTIYF
>-|TRBJ2-2|few|TRBV7-9
TGTGCCAGCCGCGCCACCGGGGAGCTGTTTTTT
CASRATGELFF
>-|TRBJ1-5|-|TRBV2
TGTGCCAGCAGTAGGGACGCAGGGGCGGATCAGCCCCAGCATTTT
CASSRDAGADQPQHF
>-|TRBJ1-5|few|TRBV12-5
TGTGCTAGTGGTTTGGTATCAACCAGTAGCAATCAGCCCCAGCATTTT
CASGLVSTSSNQPQHF
>-|TRBJ1-5|-|TRBV5-1
TGCGCCAGCAGCTTAGATGGGTCGGGTCAGCCCCAGCATTTT
CASSLDGSGQPQHF